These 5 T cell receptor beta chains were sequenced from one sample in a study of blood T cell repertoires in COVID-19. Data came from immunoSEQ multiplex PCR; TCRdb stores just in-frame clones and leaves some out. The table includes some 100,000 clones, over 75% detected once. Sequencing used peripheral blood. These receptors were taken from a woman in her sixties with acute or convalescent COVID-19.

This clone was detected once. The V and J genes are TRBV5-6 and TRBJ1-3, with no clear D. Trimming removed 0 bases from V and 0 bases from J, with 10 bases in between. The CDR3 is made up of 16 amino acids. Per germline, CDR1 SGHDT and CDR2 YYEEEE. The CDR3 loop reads CASSLVPTGSGNTIYF. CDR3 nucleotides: TGTGCCAGCAGCTTGGTCCCAACGGGCTCTGGAAACACCATATATTTT.

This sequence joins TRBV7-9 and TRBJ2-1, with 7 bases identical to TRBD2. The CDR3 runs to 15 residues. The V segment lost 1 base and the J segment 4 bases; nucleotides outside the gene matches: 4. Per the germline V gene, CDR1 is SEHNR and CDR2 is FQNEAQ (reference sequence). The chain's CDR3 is CASSLVLAAYNEQFF. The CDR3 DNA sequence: TGTGCCAGCAGCTTAGTTCTAGCGGCATACAATGAGCAGTTCTTC.

This CDR3 is CASSTSTGSPTGANVLTF. DNA of the CDR3: TGTGCCAGCAGCACCTCGACAGGGTCCCCCACTGGGGCCAACGTCCTGACTTTC. The chain couples TRBV7-9 to TRBJ2-6; 7 bases are a match to TRBD1. V was clipped by 5 bases and J by 2 bases; unmatched bases: 12. CDR1 SEHNR and CDR2 FQNEAQ come from the germline V gene (reference sequence). The CDR3 is 18 residues long.

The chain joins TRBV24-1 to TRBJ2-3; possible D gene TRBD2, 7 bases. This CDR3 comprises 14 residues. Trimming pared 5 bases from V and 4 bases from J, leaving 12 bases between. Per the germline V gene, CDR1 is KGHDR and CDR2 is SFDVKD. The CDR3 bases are TGTGCCACCAGTGCGGGGAGGGGGGCAGATACGCAGTATTTT. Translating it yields CATSAGRGADTQYF.

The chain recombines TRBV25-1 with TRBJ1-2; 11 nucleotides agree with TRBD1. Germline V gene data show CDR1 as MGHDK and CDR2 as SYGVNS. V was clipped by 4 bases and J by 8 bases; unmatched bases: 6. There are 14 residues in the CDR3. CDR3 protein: CASSGKGTGGGYTF. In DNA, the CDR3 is TGTGCCAGCAGTGGAAAGGGGACAGGGGGAGGCTACACCTTC.